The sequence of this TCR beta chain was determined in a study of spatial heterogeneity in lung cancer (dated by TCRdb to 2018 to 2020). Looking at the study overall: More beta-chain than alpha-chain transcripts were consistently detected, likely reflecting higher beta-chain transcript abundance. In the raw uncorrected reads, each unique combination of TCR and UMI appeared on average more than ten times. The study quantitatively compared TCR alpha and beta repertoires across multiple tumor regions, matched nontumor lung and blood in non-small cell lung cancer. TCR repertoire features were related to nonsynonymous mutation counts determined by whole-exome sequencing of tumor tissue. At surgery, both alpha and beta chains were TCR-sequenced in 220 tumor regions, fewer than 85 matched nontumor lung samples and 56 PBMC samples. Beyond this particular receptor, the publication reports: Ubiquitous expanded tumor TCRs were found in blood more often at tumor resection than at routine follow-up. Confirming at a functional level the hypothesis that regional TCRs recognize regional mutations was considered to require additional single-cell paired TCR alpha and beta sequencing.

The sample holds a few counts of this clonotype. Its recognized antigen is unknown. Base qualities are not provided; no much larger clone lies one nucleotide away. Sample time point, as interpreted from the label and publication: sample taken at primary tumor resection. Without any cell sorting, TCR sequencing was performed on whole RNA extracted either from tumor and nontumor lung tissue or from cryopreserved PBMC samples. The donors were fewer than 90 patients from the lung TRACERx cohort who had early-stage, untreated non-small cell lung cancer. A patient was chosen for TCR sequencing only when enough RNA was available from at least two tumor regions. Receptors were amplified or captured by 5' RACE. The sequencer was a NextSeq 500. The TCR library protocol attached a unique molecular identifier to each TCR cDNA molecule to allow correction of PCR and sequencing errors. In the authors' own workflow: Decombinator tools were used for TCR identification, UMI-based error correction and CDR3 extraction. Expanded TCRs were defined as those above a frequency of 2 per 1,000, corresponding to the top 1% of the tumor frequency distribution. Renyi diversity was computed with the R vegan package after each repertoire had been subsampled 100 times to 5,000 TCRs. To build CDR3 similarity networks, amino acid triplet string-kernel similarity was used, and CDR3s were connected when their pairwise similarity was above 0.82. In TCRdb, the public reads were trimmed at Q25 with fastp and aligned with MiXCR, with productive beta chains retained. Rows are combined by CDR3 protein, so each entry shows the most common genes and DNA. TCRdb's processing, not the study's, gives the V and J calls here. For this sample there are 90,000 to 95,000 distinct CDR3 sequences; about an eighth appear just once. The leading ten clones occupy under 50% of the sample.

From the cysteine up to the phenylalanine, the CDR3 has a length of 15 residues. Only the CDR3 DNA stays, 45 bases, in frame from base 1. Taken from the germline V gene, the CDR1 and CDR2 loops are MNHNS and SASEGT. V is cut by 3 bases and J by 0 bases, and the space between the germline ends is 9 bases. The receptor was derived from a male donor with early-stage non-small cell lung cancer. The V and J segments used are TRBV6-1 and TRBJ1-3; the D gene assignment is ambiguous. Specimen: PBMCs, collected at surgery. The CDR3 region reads CASSEVGSSGNTIYF. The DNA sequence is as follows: TGTGCCAGCAGTGAGGTTGGGAGCTCTGGAAACACCATATATTTT.